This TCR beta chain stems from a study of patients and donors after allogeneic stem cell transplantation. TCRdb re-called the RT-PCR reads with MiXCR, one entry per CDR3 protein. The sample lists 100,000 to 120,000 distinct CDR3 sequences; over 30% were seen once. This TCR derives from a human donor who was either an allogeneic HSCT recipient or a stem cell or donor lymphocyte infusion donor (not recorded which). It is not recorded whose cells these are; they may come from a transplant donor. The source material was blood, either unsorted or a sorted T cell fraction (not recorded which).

The CDR3 loop reads CASSATGYNEQFF. As DNA, the CDR3 is TGTGCCAGCAGCGCGACAGGGTACAATGAGCAGTTCTTC. The chain has TRBV7-2 and TRBJ2-1, with TRBD1 matching 7 bases. CDR3 length: 13 amino acids. The germline V gene has CDR1 SGHTA and CDR2 FQGNSA. V trimming: 5 bases; J trimming: 4 bases; junction bases outside the gene matches: 2. Using reference TRBV7-2 and TRBJ2-1 for the parts outside the CDR3, the full variable domain is GAGVSQSPSNKVTEKGKDVELRCDPISGHTALYWYRQSLGQGLEFLIYFQGNSAPDKSGLPSDRFSAERTGGSVSTLTIQRTQQEDSAVYLCASSATGYNEQFFGPGTRLTVL.